This entry concerns a single T cell receptor (beta chain). This clonotype was counted ten times or more. The antigen it binds to is not known. Base qualities were left out, and no much larger clone turns up one base away. Preparation of the library involved 5' RACE. The instrument given in TCRdb is NextSeq 500. To correct for sequencing error and PCR bias, the TCR library protocol tagged individual cDNA molecules with unique molecular identifiers. Both TCR alpha and beta chains were sequenced, and tight co-correlation was observed between alpha and beta sequence abundances in each sample. The authors processed their data as follows. Decombinator V4 was used to annotate TCR sequences for V gene, J gene and CDR3. TCRs were defined as expanded if a significant change between any two time points was detected under a Poisson model with p below 0.0001. TCR abundances were normalised to the total number of TCRs sequenced in each sample and reported as counts per million. MAIT TCRs were defined by TRAV1-2 paired with TRAJ12, TRAJ20 or TRAJ33, and iNKT TCRs by TRAV10 paired with TRAJ18. VDJdb, accessed 1 November 2021, was searched for CMV, EBV and SARS-CoV-2 annotated TCRs, excluding TCRs annotated for multiple antigens. TCRdb cleaned the public reads at Q25 with fastp, built clones with MiXCR and kept in-frame beta chains. Rows with a matching CDR3 protein are joined into one entry that keeps the most common DNA and genes. The V and J calls, along with clone size, are taken from TCRdb and not from the paper's own processing. The sample table contains tens of thousands of distinct CDR3 sequences; only one count was recorded for 11% to 15% of them. 5% to 7.5% of the sample is held by the ten biggest clonotypes.

These data originate in a study of early T cells in non-severe SARS-CoV-2 infection listed by TCRdb under 2021. Broadly, across the study: TCR sequencing used bulk RNA from unsorted whole blood, so alpha and beta chains could not be paired.

Per the germline V gene, SQVTM is the CDR1 and ANQGSEA is the CDR2. The CDR3 goes from the cysteine to the phenylalanine over 14 residues. The entry retains the CDR3 DNA only, 42 bases that are in frame from base 1. At the junction V is shortened by 4 bases and J by 5 bases; bases outside the gene matches: 7. Findings and caveats that apply to the study as a whole: VDJdb matching was skewed toward anti-spike CD8 responses, so virus-specific expansions were likely underestimated and private and CD4 specificities were missed.

Set within a cohort of healthcare workers in London, UK, this nested case-control study involved weekly PCR testing of nasopharyngeal swabs along with blood sampling. Between 23 and 31 March 2020, the week of the UK lockdown, healthcare workers were enrolled and then followed up weekly for as long as 16 weeks. The sequenced sample consisted of whole blood. The rearranged segments are TRBV29-1 and TRBJ2-5; TRBD2 aligns with 10 central bases. This clonotype was sampled from an adult who was a healthcare worker with PCR-confirmed SARS-CoV-2 infection or an uninfected control (not recorded which). CDR3 region: CSVGAGGPRETQYF. The nucleotide sequence reads as follows: TGCAGCGTTGGAGCGGGGGGGCCTCGGGAGACCCAGTACTTC. When the CDR3 is completed using the reference TRBV29-1 and TRBJ2-5 genes on either side, the full variable domain is SAVISQKPSRDICQRGTSLTIQCQVDSQVTMMFWYRQQPGQSLTLIATANQGSEATYESGFVIDKFPISRPNLTFSTLTVSNMSPEDSSIYLCSVGAGGPRETQYFGPGTRLLVL.